The 29 T cell receptor beta chains presented below share a single source sample, sequenced in a study of identical twins. In TCRdb, the 5' RACE reads were re-called with MiXCR into one record per CDR3 protein. The table records roughly 350,000 distinct CDR3 sequences, around 12% of them present only once. The same sample was also studied in work on yellow fever vaccine responses in identical twins.

The sample was CD8+ T cells sorted from blood. The receptor set was obtained from a woman aged 18-30 years in good health.

This clonotype was observed a handful of times. The chain recombines TRBV7-3 with TRBJ2-1; 10 bases line up with TRBD1. V gave up 5 bases and J gave up 6 bases; unmatched junction bases: 7. Germline V CDR1 and CDR2: SGHTA, FQGTGA. The CDR3 spans 15 residues. The CDR3, as DNA: TGTGCCAGCAGCATCGGGACAGGGGCACTCAATGAGCAGTTCTTC. This sequence encodes CASSIGTGALNEQFF.

CDR3 coding DNA: TGCAGCGTTCCTGGGGGGCTGACGAACACCGGGGAGCTGTTTTTT. Translated, it gives CSVPGGLTNTGELFF. The chain uses TRBV29-1 and TRBJ2-2, with D perhaps assigned TRBD1 or TRBD2 (6 bases each). CDR3 size: 15 residues. Trimming removed 5 bases from V and 0 bases from J, with 13 bases in between. Germline V gene data show CDR1 as SQVTM and CDR2 as ANQGSEA.

This clonotype was seen ten or more times. V is TRBV13 and J is TRBJ2-5; 7 nucleotides agree with TRBD1. Germline V gene data show CDR1 as PRHDT and CDR2 as FYEKMQ (reference sequence). The V segment lost 0 bases and the J segment 4 bases; nucleotides outside the gene matches: 5. The CDR3 runs 15 residues. Here the CDR3 reads CASSLGGQRAETQYF. The CDR3 DNA is TGTGCCAGCAGCTTAGGGGGACAGAGAGCAGAGACCCAGTACTTC.

V and J are TRBV2 and TRBJ2-5; D call uncertain. Deletions cut 7 bases from V and 4 bases from J, with 10 bases between. The CDR3 consists of 12 residues. The germline CDR1 and CDR2 sequences are SNHLY and FYNNEI. DNA of the CDR3: TGTGCCAGCACCCACGGATCAGAGACCCAGTACTTC. Encoded protein: CASTHGSETQYF.

The genes are TRBV4-2 and TRBJ2-1; 16 nucleotides match TRBD2. Germline V gene sequence: CDR1 LGHNA, CDR2 YNFKEQ. The ends lost 4 bases at V and 5 bases at J; junction bases unmatched: 11. This CDR3 spans 19 amino acids. CDR3 DNA sequence: TGTGCCAGCAGCCCCGCCGGGACTAGCGGGAGGGTGACCAACAATGAGCAGTTCTTC. The encoded protein is CASSPAGTSGRVTNNEQFF.

This clonotype was observed a handful of times. The chain recombines TRBV9 with TRBJ2-3; tentative D call: TRBD2 (6 bases). The CDR3 totals 16 residues. V lost 3 bases and J 0 bases, leaving 14 bases between the germline ends. Germline CDR1 is SGDLS and CDR2 is YYNGEE. CDR3 loop: CASSGLSGSSTDTQYF. The CDR3 coding sequence is TGTGCCAGCAGCGGCCTTAGCGGCTCTAGCACAGATACGCAGTATTTT.

This clonotype was seen at least ten times. The chain joins TRBV29-1 to TRBJ2-1, with 9 bases lining up with TRBD2. The CDR3 extends over 15 amino acids. Per germline, CDR1 SQVTM and CDR2 ANQGSEA. With V trimmed by 3 bases and J by 6 bases, 9 bases remained unmatched. CDR3 sequence: CSVDSREGRSNEQFF. The CDR3 nucleotides read TGCAGCGTTGATTCGCGGGAGGGCCGGTCCAATGAGCAGTTCTTC.

The table lists this clonotype with a few counts. The chain uses TRBV7-8 and TRBJ2-1; maybe TRBD2 (7 bases). Trimming stripped 8 bases from V and 6 bases from J, with 23 bases between. Germline lookup yields CDR1 SGHVS and CDR2 FQNEAQ. The CDR3 has 16 amino acids. The CDR3 sequence: CASGTRWGGPGNEQFF. Written as DNA, the CDR3 is TGTGCCAGCGGGACGCGGTGGGGGGGCCCGGGCAATGAGCAGTTCTTC.

V is TRBV20-1 and J is TRBJ1-2, with D possibly being TRBD1 (6 bases). CDR1 DFQATT and CDR2 SNEGSKA come from the germline V gene (reference sequence). This CDR3 spans 15 amino acids. Trimming shortened V by 1 base and J by 1 base, and 13 bases separated the two germline ends. This chain's CDR3 is CSARGGASINYGYTF. The DNA for the CDR3 is TGCAGTGCTAGAGGGGGGGCCTCAATTAACTATGGCTACACCTTC.

The chain carries TRBV28 and TRBJ1-1; tentative D call: TRBD1 (5 bases). Germline V gives CDR1 MDHEN, CDR2 SYDVKM. The V end was cut by 4 bases, the J end by 2 bases, with 20 bases between. The CDR3 covers 17 residues. This CDR3 reads CASSSTHLRGPNTEAFF. The CDR3 bases are TGTGCCAGCAGTTCCACCCACCTCCGGGGACCTAACACTGAAGCTTTCTTT.

This clonotype was counted a few times. The chain couples TRBV12-3 or TRBV12-4 to TRBJ2-1, with TRBD2 matching 14 bases. This CDR3 has 20 amino acids. With 4 bases clipped from V and 0 bases from J, the junction kept 11 bases outside the gene matches. The CDR3 loop reads CASSSPPGTSGGHSYNEQFF. Here the CDR3 DNA reads TGTGCCAGCAGTTCCCCACCGGGGACTAGCGGGGGCCACTCCTACAATGAGCAGTTCTTC.

The chain carries TRBV7-8 and TRBJ2-7; 11 nucleotides match TRBD2. The CDR3 has 16 amino acids. V shed 1 base, J shed 1 base, and the junction held 3 bases outside the gene matches. Germline CDR1 reads SGHVS; CDR2 reads FQNEAQ. In DNA form, the CDR3 reads TGTGCCAGCAGCTTAGAAGCTAGCGGGGGGTCCTACGAGCAGTACTTC. This codes for CASSLEASGGSYEQYF. Based on the CDR3 plus reference TRBV7-8 and TRBJ2-7, the full variable domain is GAGVSQSPRYKVAKRGQDVALRCDPISGHVSLFWYQQALGQGPEFLTYFQNEAQLDKSGLPSDRFFAERPEGSVSTLKIQRTQQEDSAVYLCASSLEASGGSYEQYFGPGTRLTVT.

The V call is TRBV6-1, the J call TRBJ2-5, with 8 nucleotides matching TRBD2. CDR1 is MNHNS, CDR2 SASEGT, per germline. Unmatched junction bases numbered 18, after V lost 7 bases and J lost 2 bases. The length of the CDR3 is 18 residues. The DNA for the CDR3 is TGTGCCAGCAATCGAAGGGGGAACAAGCGGGGGCCGCAAGAGACCCAGTACTTC. It yields the protein CASNRRGNKRGPQETQYF.

The V and J genes are TRBV27 and TRBJ2-1; 8 bases are shared with TRBD1. CDR3 length equals 15 residues. Trimming cost V 6 bases and J 4 bases; bases outside gene matches: 8. Germline CDR1 and CDR2: MNHEY and SMNVEV (reference sequence). The CDR3 DNA sequence: TGTGCCAGCAGGGGTGACAGGGGTCAATACAATGAGCAGTTCTTC. Translation gives CASRGDRGQYNEQFF.

The sample holds a few counts of this clonotype. In DNA form, the CDR3 reads TGTGCCAGCAGCATACAGGGCGGGAGCAATGAGCAGTTCTTC. Translation gives CASSIQGGSNEQFF. The V gene is TRBV27, the J gene TRBJ2-1; weak D call: TRBD2 (7 bases). The CDR3 is made up of 14 amino acids. With 6 bases removed from V and 6 bases from J, the gap between germline ends came to 15 bases. Germline-derived CDR1 and CDR2 are MNHEY and SMNVEV (reference sequence).

The CDR3 protein is CASSLWDTRANEQFF. CDR3 in DNA: TGTGCCAGCAGTTTATGGGACACCAGGGCCAATGAGCAGTTCTTC. The chain joins TRBV28 to TRBJ2-1; D perhaps matches TRBD1 (5 bases). The germline CDR1 and CDR2 sequences are MDHEN and SYDVKM. The CDR3 contains 15 residues. The ends were cut back, 0 bases at V and 6 bases at J, with 12 bases in the middle.

The chain carries TRBV20-1 and TRBJ1-1; TRBD1 aligns across 8 bases. The germline gives CDR1 DFQATT, CDR2 SNEGSKA (reference sequence). Losses at the gene ends were 6 bases for V and 11 bases for J; bases not matched to a gene: 8. This CDR3 region has 11 residues. CDR3: CSALIQGAAFF. The CDR3 DNA reads TGCAGTGCCCTTATCCAGGGGGCGGCTTTCTTT.

This clonotype was picked up a small number of times. The chain carries TRBV20-1 and TRBJ1-5; a possible D gene is TRBD1 (6 bases). Looked up from germline, CDR1 is DFQATT and CDR2 is SNEGSKA (reference sequence). The CDR3 covers 14 residues. V was trimmed by 0 bases and J by 1 base, leaving 7 bases between them. The CDR3 nucleotides read TGCAGTGCTAGAGAAGGGGGGAGCAATCAGCCCCAGCATTTT. It specifies CSAREGGSNQPQHF.

This clonotype was seen only once. This chain links TRBV9 with TRBJ2-7; weak D call: TRBD1 (5 bases). The CDR3 totals 14 residues. Germline CDR1 is SGDLS and CDR2 is YYNGEE. With 1 base removed from V and 3 bases from J, the gap between germline ends came to 11 bases. DNA for the CDR3: TGTGCCAGCAGCGTAAGTAGGGGAAGCTACGAGCAGTACTTC. Residues: CASSVSRGSYEQYF.

This sequence joins TRBV15 and TRBJ1-5; no reliable D call. The CDR3 covers 12 residues. Per the germline V gene, CDR1 is LNHNV and CDR2 is YYDKDF (reference sequence). This CDR3 reads CATASINQPQHF. The CDR3 coding sequence is TGTGCAACCGCGAGTATCAATCAGCCCCAGCATTTT.

In its sample, this clonotype was seen many times. This chain uses TRBV7-9 with TRBJ1-1; TRBD1 matches at 9 bases. The trim removed 5 bases at V and 1 base at J, leaving 11 bases unmatched. The CDR3 is 17 amino acids. Germline V gene lookup returns CDR1 SEHNR and CDR2 FQNEAQ (reference sequence). Here the CDR3 DNA reads TGTGCCAGCAGCCTCCGGACAGGGGACGTGGGGAACACTGAAGCTTTCTTT. Residues: CASSLRTGDVGNTEAFF.

The chain links TRBV19 to TRBJ2-1; D is undetermined. The CDR3 sequence is 18 residues long. The V end was cut by 3 bases, the J end by 0 bases, with 18 bases between. CDR1 and CDR2 (germline): LNHDA, SQIVND (reference sequence). CDR3 sequence reads: CASSISSSGQDSYNEQFF. The CDR3 coding sequence is TGTGCCAGTAGTATCTCCTCCTCCGGGCAAGACTCCTACAATGAGCAGTTCTTC.

This clonotype showed up many times. The J gene is TRBJ2-3, the V gene TRBV29-1; D is uncertain. The CDR3 runs to 9 residues. CDR1 and CDR2 (germline): SQVTM, ANQGSEA. V lost 7 bases to trimming and J lost 6 bases, with 5 bases between them. The CDR3 coding sequence is TGCAGCGCCACCGATACGCAGTATTTT. Translation: CSATDTQYF.

This chain links TRBV28 with TRBJ2-2; D gene ambiguous. Trimming cost V 8 bases and J 8 bases, with 9 bases left between them. Germline assignment: CDR1 MDHEN and CDR2 SYDVKM. This CDR3 spans 11 amino acids. CDR3 coding DNA: TGTGCCAGCGGAATAGGTGGGGAGCTGTTTTTT. It translates to CASGIGGELFF.

This clonotype was recorded many times. V and J are TRBV15 and TRBJ2-2; TRBD1 is a possible D gene (5 bases). CDR3 length equals 15 residues. Trimming took 0 bases from V and 5 from J, leaving 10 bases between them. Germline V gives CDR1 LNHNV, CDR2 YYDKDF (reference sequence). The CDR3 region is CATSRDHQGTGELFF. The CDR3 DNA follows: TGTGCCACCAGCAGAGATCACCAGGGTACCGGGGAGCTGTTTTTT.

This sequence joins TRBV20-1 and TRBJ2-1; D is unresolved. The germline CDR1 and CDR2 sequences are DFQATT and SNEGSKA (reference sequence). This CDR3 spans 11 amino acids. V dropped 3 bases and J dropped 7 bases, with 7 bases sitting between them. CDR3 protein: CSASFWNEQFF. The CDR3 DNA reads as TGCAGTGCTAGTTTCTGGAATGAGCAGTTCTTC.

The V and J genes are TRBV12-3 or TRBV12-4 and TRBJ2-1; perhaps TRBD2 as D (6 bases). V gave up 7 bases and J gave up 7 bases, with 17 bases separating them. The CDR3 runs 14 residues. DNA of the CDR3: TGTGCCAGCACCGTAGCGGCAGATTTTAATGAGCAGTTCTTC. This gives the protein CASTVAADFNEQFF.

The CDR3 DNA reads as TGCGCCAGCAGAGTAGGGCAGCTGAACACTGAAGCTTTCTTT. Translation gives CASRVGQLNTEAFF. The genes are TRBV4-1 and TRBJ1-1; no clear D. V lost 6 bases and J lost 0, with 11 bases in between. This CDR3 contains 14 residues. Germline assignment: CDR1 MGHRA and CDR2 YSYEKL.

This clonotype was observed a few times. The chain couples TRBV4-1 to TRBJ2-5; no clear D. The CDR3 is 17 residues long. Germline assignment: CDR1 MGHRA and CDR2 YSYEKL. The V end lost 0 bases, the J end lost 5 bases, and 19 bases lay between the germline ends. CDR3 loop: CASSQEGGALPGETQYF. The CDR3 DNA sequence: TGCGCCAGCAGCCAAGAAGGTGGCGCCTTGCCTGGGGAGACCCAGTACTTC.